The 32 T cell receptor beta chains listed next were all sequenced from one sample in a study of cytomegalovirus exposure and HLA in healthy donors (dated 2017 in TCRdb). The library came from the immunoSEQ multiplex PCR assay. For the multiplex PCR, a mixture combining 60 forward primers for TCR Vbeta segments and 13 reverse primers for TCR Jbeta segments was used. TCRdb holds this immuneACCESS table with in-frame rearrangements only. Some clones are missing; in checked studies, unresolved V genes explain under half, and the rest has no known cause. The sample's records list 65,000 to 85,000 clones. 1.5% of the sample is in the top ten clones. Source material: PBMCs. The receptors come from a woman aged 55-69 years in good health and CMV-seronegative.

The chain recombines TRBV28 with TRBJ1-2; perhaps TRBD1 as D (5 bases). From germline, CDR1 is MDHEN and CDR2 SYDVKM. This CDR3 is 13 amino acids long. V lost 7 bases and J lost 0, with 9 bases in between. The CDR3 protein is CASTQGSNYGYTF. CDR3 coding DNA: TGTGCCAGCACCCAGGGTTCTAACTATGGCTACACCTTC.

J is TRBJ2-7 and V is TRBV5-1; D not resolved. V was trimmed by 4 bases and J by 3 bases, leaving 8 bases between them. The CDR3 spans 12 residues. In germline, CDR1 is SGHRS, CDR2 YFSETQ. DNA of the CDR3: TGCGCCAGCAGCCTAGAACACTACGAGCAGTACTTC. Amino acids: CASSLEHYEQYF.

V and J are TRBV7-3 and TRBJ2-2; maybe TRBD1 (6 bases). CDR1 SGHTA and CDR2 FQGTGA come from the germline V gene. The V and J ends lost 1 base and 5 bases respectively, with 14 bases between them. The CDR3 totals 16 residues. In DNA, the CDR3 is TGTGCCAGCAGCTTAAACTTGAGGGGGTCGACCGGGGAGCTGTTTTTT. Its protein product is CASSLNLRGSTGELFF. Full variable domain (remainder filled in from reference TRBV7-3 and TRBJ2-2): GAGVSQTPSNKVTEKGKYVELRCDPISGHTALYWYRQSLGQGPEFLIYFQGTGAADDSGLPNDRFFAVRPEGSVSTLKIQRTERGDSAVYLCASSLNLRGSTGELFFGEGSRLTVL.

The V and J genes are TRBV5-4 and TRBJ2-4; 9 nucleotides agree with TRBD1. The CDR3 totals 15 residues. Germline CDR1 and CDR2: SGHNT and YYREEE (reference sequence). V shed 3 bases and J 4 bases; nucleotides not matched to a gene: 5. The CDR3 reads CASSSSTGGKNIQYF. CDR3 DNA: TGTGCCAGCAGCTCCTCGACAGGGGGAAAAAACATTCAGTACTTC. Full variable domain (rest looked up from reference TRBV5-4 and TRBJ2-4): ETGVTQSPTHLIKTRGQQVTLRCSSQSGHNTVSWYQQALGQGPQFIFQYYREEENGRGNFPPRFSGLQFPNYSSELNVNALELDDSALYLCASSSSTGGKNIQYFGAGTRLSVL.

This sequence joins TRBV15 and TRBJ1-5; D may be TRBD1 (6 bases). Trimming took 2 bases from V and 1 from J, leaving 6 bases between them. Germline lookup yields CDR1 LNHNV and CDR2 YYDKDF (reference sequence). CDR3 size: 14 residues. The CDR3 loop reads CATSRQGSNQPQHF. CDR3 bases: TGTGCCACCAGCAGACAGGGGAGCAATCAGCCCCAGCATTTT.

The gene calls are TRBV5-1 and TRBJ2-5; TRBD2 might be the D (5 bases). The J call is uncertain, as TRBJ2-7 better fits the DNA end. The CDR3 totals 14 residues. In germline, CDR1 is SGHRS, CDR2 YFSETQ. DNA of the CDR3: TGCGCCAGCAGCTTTGGACTCTCCAGCTACGAGCAGTACTTC. Protein sequence: CASSFGLSSYEQYF.

The genes are TRBV5-6 and TRBJ1-2; 9 nucleotides agree with TRBD1. Germline assignment: CDR1 SGHDT and CDR2 YYEEEE. With V trimmed by 4 bases and J by 8 bases, 9 bases remained unmatched. The CDR3 length is 14 residues. The CDR3 sequence: CASSLRTGGKGYTF. For the CDR3, the DNA is TGTGCCAGCAGCCTCAGAACAGGGGGCAAGGGCTACACCTTC.

This chain's CDR3 is CASIPVQGPYEQYF. In DNA, the CDR3 is TGTGCCAGCATCCCCGTCCAGGGGCCCTACGAGCAGTACTTC. This rearrangement joins TRBV6-1 to TRBJ2-7; tentative D call: TRBD1 (6 bases). V lost 7 bases and J 2 bases, leaving 15 bases between the germline ends. The CDR3 sequence is 14 residues long. Germline assignment: CDR1 MNHNS and CDR2 SASEGT.

Details on this clone: This is likely a read error, given that the CDR3 carries no conserved phenylalanine or tryptophan at its end. This rearrangement joins TRBV6-5 to TRBJ1-1; D gene uncertain. The germline V and J ends were trimmed by 0 bases and 3 bases, with 14 bases remaining between them. The germline CDR1 and CDR2 sequences are MNHEY and SVGAGI. This CDR3 is 16 amino acids long. The CDR3 spells CASSYSPPLADTEAFL. The CDR3 coding sequence is TGTGCCAGCAGTTACTCCCCTCCCTTGGCGGACACTGAAGCTTTCCTT.

The chain joins TRBV19 to TRBJ1-5, with no clear D. This CDR3 comprises 14 residues. V lost 2 bases, J lost 5 bases, and 10 bases lay in between. Germline CDR1 and CDR2: LNHDA and SQIVND (reference sequence). CDR3 sequence (DNA): TGTGCCAGTAGTATATTACAGATGGATCAGCCCCAGCATTTT. As protein: CASSILQMDQPQHF. Variable domain in full (rest from reference TRBV19 and TRBJ1-5): DGGITQSPKYLFRKEGQNVTLSCEQNLNHDAMYWYRQDPGQGLRLIYYSQIVNDFQKGDIAEGYSVSREKKESFPLTVTSAQKNPTAFYLCASSILQMDQPQHFGDGTRLSIL.

The gene calls are TRBV6-4 and TRBJ2-1; TRBD2 agrees at 12 bases. Trimming cost V 6 bases and J 7 bases; bases outside gene matches: 10. The germline V gene has CDR1 MRHNA and CDR2 SNTAGT. This CDR3 comprises 16 residues. CDR3 bases: TGTGCCAGCAGGTTTTCGGCTAGCGGGAGGGGAAATGAGCAGTTCTTC. Its protein product is CASRFSASGRGNEQFF.

This rearrangement joins TRBV11-1 to TRBJ1-1; TRBD1 agrees at 7 bases. The CDR3 contains 13 residues. V lost 3 bases to trimming and J lost 6 bases; unmatched junction nucleotides: 4. The germline CDR1 and CDR2 sequences are SGHAT and FQDESV (reference sequence). This chain's CDR3 is CASSFRGFAEAFF. DNA for the CDR3: TGTGCCAGCAGCTTCAGGGGGTTCGCTGAAGCTTTCTTT.

The rearrangement links TRBV10-1 to TRBJ2-1, with D possibly being TRBD2 (6 bases). The CDR3 has 13 residues. The germline gives CDR1 WNHNN, CDR2 SYGVQD (reference sequence). V lost 7 bases and J 6 bases, leaving 13 bases between the germline ends. The CDR3 region has the DNA TGCGCCAGCACCTCCGGGAGCGGCAATGAGCAGTTCTTC. Its protein is CASTSGSGNEQFF.

V gene TRBV18 combines with J gene TRBJ1-3; 7 nucleotides agree with TRBD1. Germline CDR1 reads KGHSH; CDR2 reads LQKENI. This CDR3 spans 17 amino acids. After removal of 2 bases from V and 3 bases from J, the junction contained 10 bases not matched to a gene. The CDR3 protein is CASSPSRGNTNGNTIYF. CDR3 coding DNA: TGTGCCAGCTCACCAAGCAGGGGGAATACTAATGGAAACACCATATATTTT.

The CDR3 spells CASSPGGVNQPQHF. The CDR3 DNA is TGTGCCAGCAGCCCCGGGGGGGTAAATCAGCCCCAGCATTTT. The chain recombines TRBV9 with TRBJ1-5; perhaps TRBD1 as D (5 bases). The germline V gene has CDR1 SGDLS and CDR2 YYNGEE. V was clipped by 4 bases and J by 4 bases, with 12 bases between them. The CDR3 consists of 14 residues.

J is TRBJ2-2 and V is TRBV28; 9 bases line up with TRBD2. Germline CDR1 is MDHEN and CDR2 is SYDVKM. The CDR3 contains 18 residues. Trimming removed 8 bases from V and 0 bases from J; junction bases left unmatched: 13. The CDR3 DNA sequence: TGTGCCAGCGGCACCGGGGGGCTAGCGGGGTCGAACACCGGGGAGCTGTTTTTT. This encodes CASGTGGLAGSNTGELFF.

V and J are TRBV23-1 and TRBJ1-4; 8 bases are shared with TRBD1. TRBV23-1 carries the ORF label, with uncertain function. The V segment lost 8 bases and the J segment 14 bases; nucleotides outside the gene matches: 4. This CDR3 comprises 10 residues. The chain's CDR3 is CASFHRGLFF. The CDR3 DNA follows: TGCGCCAGCTTCCACAGGGGGCTGTTTTTT.

This chain connects TRBV27 to TRBJ2-1; 13 nucleotides match TRBD2. Germline V gene lookup returns CDR1 MNHEY and CDR2 SMNVEV (reference sequence). There are 17 residues in the CDR3. J was trimmed by 9 bases and V by 3 bases; bases with no gene match: 11. This CDR3 is CASSFSSPGLAGLEQFF. CDR3 nucleotide sequence: TGTGCCAGCAGTTTCTCCAGTCCGGGACTAGCGGGGCTTGAGCAGTTCTTC.

The rearrangement uses TRBV5-1 and TRBJ1-5, with D unclear. The V end was cut by 0 bases, the J end by 2 bases, with 6 bases between. This CDR3 has 14 amino acids. Germline lookup yields CDR1 SGHRS and CDR2 YFSETQ. CDR3 amino acids: CASSLGSGNQPQHF. The DNA for the CDR3 is TGCGCCAGCAGCTTGGGTTCCGGCAATCAGCCCCAGCATTTT.

This chain joins TRBV2 and TRBJ2-2; 9 bases are a match to TRBD1. V shed 4 bases and J 4 bases; nucleotides not matched to a gene: 4. This CDR3 comprises 15 residues. Looked up from germline, CDR1 is SNHLY and CDR2 is FYNNEI. CDR3 DNA sequence: TGTGCCAGCAGTGGAGGGACAGGGTTCACCGGGGAGCTGTTTTTT. Its protein product is CASSGGTGFTGELFF.

The J gene is TRBJ1-1, the V gene TRBV19, with TRBD1 identical over 7 bases. This CDR3 has 14 residues. From germline, CDR1 is LNHDA and CDR2 SQIVND (reference sequence). V lost 4 bases to trimming and J lost 4 bases; unmatched junction nucleotides: 6. The CDR3: CASSTDRASTEAFF. CDR3 nucleotides: TGTGCCAGTAGTACCGACAGGGCTTCCACTGAAGCTTTCTTT.

This chain connects TRBV27 to TRBJ1-1; D remains ambiguous. Trimming removed 2 bases at V and 0 bases at J, with 7 bases between. The CDR3 covers 14 residues. Germline V gene data show CDR1 as MNHEY and CDR2 as SMNVEV (reference sequence). CDR3 DNA sequence: TGTGCCAGCAGTTTAAGCCAGGTGAACACTGAAGCTTTCTTT. It translates to CASSLSQVNTEAFF.

The chain links TRBV11-2 to TRBJ2-1, with 7 bases matching TRBD2. V trimming: 6 bases; J trimming: 5 bases; junction bases outside the gene matches: 16. CDR3 length equals 17 residues. The germline gives CDR1 SGHAT, CDR2 FQNNGV. The CDR3 spells CASRSPSASGKDNEQFF. The CDR3 coding sequence is TGTGCCAGCAGATCCCCCTCGGCTAGCGGAAAAGACAATGAGCAGTTCTTC.

The chain joins TRBV7-9 to TRBJ1-1; no firm D call. Germline CDR1 reads SEHNR; CDR2 reads FQNEAQ (reference sequence). V shed 0 bases and J shed 5 bases, with 16 bases lying between them. The CDR3 length is 16 residues. The CDR3 region has the DNA TGTGCCAGCAGCTTAGCGTATCGCGTAGGGAGGACTGAAGCTTTCTTT. Its translation: CASSLAYRVGRTEAFF.

This chain connects TRBV9 to TRBJ2-7; 12 bases are shared with TRBD2. The CDR3 consists of 15 residues. Germline V gene lookup returns CDR1 SGDLS and CDR2 YYNGEE. The trim removed 4 bases at V and 4 bases at J, leaving 6 bases unmatched. The CDR3 loop is CASSPGLAGLYEQYF. CDR3 nucleotide sequence: TGTGCCAGCAGCCCCGGACTAGCGGGGCTTTACGAGCAGTACTTC.

The V and J genes are TRBV7-6 and TRBJ2-7; D unresolved. V was cut by 3 bases and J by 3 bases, with 12 bases left in between. The CDR3 spans 14 residues. CDR1 and CDR2 (germline): SGHVS, FNYEAQ. This chain's CDR3 is CASSFNNANYEQYF. DNA of the CDR3: TGTGCCAGCAGCTTTAACAACGCCAACTACGAGCAGTACTTC.

V and J are TRBV28 and TRBJ2-7; no clear D. Trimming cost V 6 bases and J 3 bases, with 9 bases left between them. Germline assignment: CDR1 MDHEN and CDR2 SYDVKM. The CDR3 is 12 residues long. For the CDR3, the DNA is TGTGCCAGCAGGGGCACGAACTACGAGCAGTACTTC. Translating gives CASRGTNYEQYF.

The rearrangement joins TRBV16 to TRBJ1-2, with 9 bases identical to TRBD1. The V and J ends lost 4 bases and 3 bases, in that order; junction bases with no gene match: 6. CDR1 and CDR2 (germline): KGHSY, FQNENV. The CDR3 has 15 residues. CDR3 nucleotide sequence: TGTGCCAGCAGCCCATCGGGACAGGGAGACTATGGCTACACCTTC. Translated: CASSPSGQGDYGYTF.

This rearrangement joins TRBV7-9 to TRBJ2-7; D ambiguous. CDR3 length: 14 amino acids. The germline V gene encodes CDR1 SEHNR and CDR2 FQNEAQ (reference sequence). With 1 base removed from V and 9 bases from J, the gap between germline ends came to 16 bases. The CDR3 sequence: CASSLDLERMVQYF. The CDR3 DNA sequence: TGTGCCAGCAGCTTAGATCTAGAACGGATGGTGCAGTACTTC.

The V call is TRBV7-2, the J call TRBJ1-2; 12 positions match TRBD1. From germline, CDR1 is SGHTA and CDR2 FQGNSA. There are 16 residues in the CDR3. Trimming at V came to 0 bases and at J to 4 bases, leaving 3 bases not matched to a gene. The CDR3 sequence: CASSLAGTGGVYGYTF. The CDR3 coding sequence is TGTGCCAGCAGCTTAGCCGGGACAGGGGGCGTCTATGGCTACACCTTC.

The chain is built from TRBV30 and TRBJ1-2, with 7 bases that match TRBD1. V lost 2 bases and J lost 8; bases outside the gene matches: 8. This CDR3 contains 13 residues. Per germline, CDR1 GTSNPN and CDR2 SVGIG (reference sequence). DNA for the CDR3: TGTGCCTGGAGTCCGACAGGGTCGGGGGGCTACACCTTC. Protein sequence: CAWSPTGSGGYTF.

The chain carries TRBV10-1 and TRBJ1-5, with 7 bases aligning to TRBD1. The CDR3 extends over 13 amino acids. Trimming took 4 bases from V and 4 from J; bases not matched to a gene: 1. Germline V gene lookup returns CDR1 WNHNN and CDR2 SYGVQD (reference sequence). CDR3 in DNA: TGCGCCAGCAGTGGACAGGGTAATCAGCCCCAGCATTTT. Translation gives CASSGQGNQPQHF.